This is a list of T cell receptor beta chains from one sample in a study of identical twins. TCRdb itself ran the 5' RACE reads through MiXCR, one entry per CDR3 protein. The sample shows roughly 690,000 distinct CDR3 sequences, 6.1% of them seen only once. Sequenced sample: naive T cells sorted from blood. The receptors were gathered from a man aged 18-30 years in good health. Each CDR3 is given with its conserved first and last residue. The D gene is left open where the match is weak. Only some rows state a clone size, as once, few, many or a class for expanded clones.

CDR3nt,CDR3aa,v_gene,d_gene,abundance,j_gene
TGTGCCAGCAGCTACGGGACTAGCGGAATACTATACGAGCAGTACTTC,CASSYGTSGILYEQYF,TRBV7-2,TRBD2,few,TRBJ2-7
TGTGCCATCAGCGAGGGAAACACTGAAGCTTTCTTT,CAISEGNTEAFF,TRBV10-3,.,many,TRBJ1-1
TGTGCCAGCACTCCCGGTGGAGGGAGTAGCACAGATACGCAGTATTTT,CASTPGGGSSTDTQYF,TRBV12-3/TRBV12-4,.,many,TRBJ2-3
TGTGCCAGCAGCCAAGGACTAGATCAGTTCTTC,CASSQGLDQFF,TRBV7-9,TRBD2,.,TRBJ2-1
TGCGCCAGCAGCCAAGATGAACTAGCGGGAGTCGAGCAGTACTTC,CASSQDELAGVEQYF,TRBV4-3,TRBD2,few,TRBJ2-7
TGTGCCACCAGCATCCGGGACGGCACCTATAATTCACCCCTCCACTTT,CATSIRDGTYNSPLHF,TRBV15,.,few,TRBJ1-6
TGTGCCAGCAGTGAAAACAGGGGAGGGACCAAAAACATTCAGTACTTC,CASSENRGGTKNIQYF,TRBV2,.,.,TRBJ2-4
TGTGCCAGCAGTTTTTTGGGGACGAACATTCAGTACTTC,CASSFLGTNIQYF,TRBV12-3/TRBV12-4,.,many,TRBJ2-4
TGTGCCAGCTCACCAGGGGCAGAAGACGGAAACACCATATATTTT,CASSPGAEDGNTIYF,TRBV18,.,.,TRBJ1-3
TGCAGTGCTAGAGATTCTGGGCACTTAAGTCAGCCCCAGCATTTT,CSARDSGHLSQPQHF,TRBV20-1,.,many,TRBJ1-5
TGCGCCAGCTCAAATGGAGACCCGAGGGGATATGGCTACACCTTC,CASSNGDPRGYGYTF,TRBV4-1,.,many,TRBJ1-2
TGTGCCAGCAGACTGCCCGGACCGGACTACAATGAGCAGTTCTTC,CASRLPGPDYNEQFF,TRBV6-1,.,few,TRBJ2-1
TGTGCCAGCACACCCGGGTGGGGGAGGAAAACCGGGGAGCTGTTTTTT,CASTPGWGRKTGELFF,TRBV12-3/TRBV12-4,.,many,TRBJ2-2
TGTGCCAGCAGTGGGGCGCGGGGAGGCTACACCTTC,CASSGARGGYTF,TRBV25-1,.,few,TRBJ1-2
TGCAGCCTAAAAGGACTAGCGGGAGCGTTCTACAATGAGCAGTTCTTC,CSLKGLAGAFYNEQFF,TRBV29-1,TRBD2,many,TRBJ2-1
TGCGCCAGCAGCTTGGTGCCAGGGGGTTTGAACACTGAAGCTTTCTTT,CASSLVPGGLNTEAFF,TRBV5-1,TRBD1,few,TRBJ1-1
TGTGCCAGCAGCTTAGATAGCGGGAGTCCCAATGAGCAGTTCTTC,CASSLDSGSPNEQFF,TRBV7-2,TRBD2,.,TRBJ2-1
TGTGCCAGCACCCTAGGGGAGGTCACCGGGGAGCTGTTTTTT,CASTLGEVTGELFF,TRBV12-3/TRBV12-4,.,many,TRBJ2-2
TGTGCCAGCAGTTCGGTCGGGACGGTACAAGAGACCCAGTACTTC,CASSSVGTVQETQYF,TRBV6-5,.,many,TRBJ2-5
TGTGCCAGTTCCAGGGAGTCCAATGAAAAACTGTTTTTT,CASSRESNEKLFF,TRBV13,.,.,TRBJ1-4
TGCGCCAGCAGCTTCGGCTCCGGGACAGGGCACAATGAGCAGTTCTTC,CASSFGSGTGHNEQFF,TRBV5-1,TRBD1,many,TRBJ2-1
TGCGCCAGCAGCCGGAATAGCGGGAGGGCCCAGACCGGGGAGCTGTTTTTT,CASSRNSGRAQTGELFF,TRBV5-1,TRBD2,many,TRBJ2-2
TGTGCCAGCAGTCAGGGGGTTCCCCAAAGACAGCCCCAGCATTTT,CASSQGVPQRQPQHF,TRBV7-8,TRBD1,many,TRBJ1-5
TGCAGCGTTGAAGACCCCCCGGGTTTGGCCCAGCATTTT,CSVEDPPGLAQHF,TRBV29-1,.,many,TRBJ1-5
TGTGCCAGCAGCCAAGTACCGGGGTCTAGGAGCTCCTACAATGAGCAGTTCTTC,CASSQVPGSRSSYNEQFF,TRBV3-1,.,.,TRBJ2-1
TGTGCCAGCAGTGGCAGGGGGCTACGCACAGATACGCAGTATTTT,CASSGRGLRTDTQYF,TRBV12-3/TRBV12-4,TRBD1,many,TRBJ2-3
TGTGCCAGCAGCTTAGCACATAACGGTCGGGATGAGCAGTTCTTC,CASSLAHNGRDEQFF,TRBV7-8,.,few,TRBJ2-1
TGTGCCAGCAGCCCCCGACCGGGAGCGGACACTGAAGCTTTCTTT,CASSPRPGADTEAFF,TRBV9,.,.,TRBJ1-1
TGCAGTGCTAGCCGGGACAGGGGGAAAAGGGCCCAGCATTTT,CSASRDRGKRAQHF,TRBV20-1,TRBD1,many,TRBJ1-5
TGTGCCAGCATGGGAGTTGGGGAGCAGTTCTTC,CASMGVGEQFF,TRBV2,.,few,TRBJ2-1
TGTGCCAGCAGCTTGAGGGACAGGGTCACAGATACGCAGTATTTT,CASSLRDRVTDTQYF,TRBV5-6,TRBD1,many,TRBJ2-3
TGCAGCGTTGTCCGGTGGGAGGGCCCGAATGAGCAGTTCTTC,CSVVRWEGPNEQFF,TRBV29-1,TRBD2,many,TRBJ2-1
TGTGCCAGACAGGGATCGGATGAAAAACTGTTTTTT,CARQGSDEKLFF,TRBV7-9,.,many,TRBJ1-4
TGTGCCACAAAAAAGGTCTGGACAGGGTACGGAGAGACCCAGTACTTC,CATKKVWTGYGETQYF,TRBV10-3,TRBD1,many,TRBJ2-5
TGTGCCAGCAGCGTAGCGTCCTCAGGGGATTTCTACAATGAGCAGTTCTTC,CASSVASSGDFYNEQFF,TRBV9,.,many,TRBJ2-1
TGCGCCAGCAGCTTGACAACTACTGGAAACACCATATATTTT,CASSLTTTGNTIYF,TRBV5-1,.,many,TRBJ1-3
TGCAGCGTTGCCGGGACGAAGGATGGCTACACCTTC,CSVAGTKDGYTF,TRBV29-1,.,.,TRBJ1-2
TGTGCCAGCAGTTTGCCCGGGACAACCAGCACAGATACGCAGTATTTT,CASSLPGTTSTDTQYF,TRBV12-3/TRBV12-4,.,many,TRBJ2-3
TGTGCCAGCAGACTAGCGGGAGGGCCGTCCAATGAGCAGTTCTTC,CASRLAGGPSNEQFF,TRBV6-1,TRBD2,few,TRBJ2-1
TGTGCCAGCAGCTTACGGGATCAAAATCAGCCCCAGCATTTT,CASSLRDQNQPQHF,TRBV7-6,.,.,TRBJ1-5
TGTGCCAGCAGCCAAGGCTGGCTAGAGGGGGAGGATACGCAGTATTTT,CASSQGWLEGEDTQYF,TRBV4-2,.,.,TRBJ2-3
TGTGCCAGCAGTCCAACCGGGACACTGAACACCGGGGAGCTGTTTTTT,CASSPTGTLNTGELFF,TRBV12-3/TRBV12-4,.,many,TRBJ2-2
TGTGCCAGTAGCCGAGGGTCTCCCTACAATGAGCAGTTCTTC,CASSRGSPYNEQFF,TRBV19,.,many,TRBJ2-1
TGCGCCAGCAGCTTGAGGGTGAGGACAACTAATGAAAAACTGTTTTTT,CASSLRVRTTNEKLFF,TRBV5-1,.,few,TRBJ1-4
TGTGCCACCAGCAGAGATCAAGGGTACAATCAGCCCCAGCATTTT,CATSRDQGYNQPQHF,TRBV15,.,many,TRBJ1-5
TGCGCCAGCAGCTTGCTAGGGCGACAGGGTGACAATGAGCAGTTCTTC,CASSLLGRQGDNEQFF,TRBV5-1,TRBD1,.,TRBJ2-1
TGCGCCAGCAGCCTAGGGACAGGGACCCTCCAAGAGACCCAGTACTTC,CASSLGTGTLQETQYF,TRBV4-1,TRBD1,few,TRBJ2-5
TGCGCCAGCAGCTTGGTGGCGGCCACCTACGAGCAGTACTTC,CASSLVAATYEQYF,TRBV5-1,.,many,TRBJ2-7
TGCGCCAGCAGCCTACGCACAGGGTTTGGAAACACCATATATTTT,CASSLRTGFGNTIYF,TRBV5-1,.,few,TRBJ1-3
TGTGCCAGCAGCCTAACGCCCTGGGAGACCCAGTACTTC,CASSLTPWETQYF,TRBV27,.,many,TRBJ2-5
TGCAGCGTTACGGGTCGAGAGACCCAGTACTTC,CSVTGRETQYF,TRBV29-1,.,many,TRBJ2-5
TGCGCCAGCAGCGACTTGCCATATGACACCTTGGGGGATAGCAATCAGCCCCAGCATTTT,CASSDLPYDTLGDSNQPQHF,TRBV5-1,.,.,TRBJ1-5
TGTGCCACCAGTGATCACGGACTAGCGGGAGAGCAGTTCTTC,CATSDHGLAGEQFF,TRBV24-1,TRBD2,many,TRBJ2-1
TGCAGTGCTACCCACCCTGAGGGCATTCAGTACTTC,CSATHPEGIQYF,TRBV20-1,.,.,TRBJ2-4